This T cell receptor (beta chain) was sequenced in a study of CD8 T cells in Susac syndrome. The germline V gene encodes CDR1 DFQATT and CDR2 SNEGSKA (reference sequence). The CDR3 is made up of 16 amino acids. Trimming removed 5 bases at V and 0 bases at J, with 17 bases between. Reverse transcription of roughly 0.45 to 1 ug RNA was carried out with random hexamers. TCRdb redid the calling of the immunoSEQ multiplex PCR reads with MiXCR, one entry per CDR3 protein. Of roughly 180,000 distinct CDR3 sequences detected, approximately 94% appear once; the ten largest clones hold 0.1%. The chain employs TRBV20-1 and TRBJ2-1; the D call may be TRBD1 or TRBD2 (5 bases each). This clonotype originated in a human donor in good health. Sequenced: CD4+ T cells from PBMCs. The CDR3 nucleotides read TGCAGTGCTCCACTAGGGGATCGGGTCTCCTACAATGAGCAGTTCTTC. This gives the protein CSAPLGDRVSYNEQFF.